This is a list of T cell receptor beta chains from one sample in a study of blood T cell repertoires in COVID-19. Generated by immunoSEQ multiplex PCR, the TCRdb table keeps only in-frame clones and is missing some. The sample lists about 130,000 clones; 75% to 90% were seen once. Material for sequencing was peripheral blood. These receptors all stem from a woman of 80 years or more with COVID-19, enrolled during active disease. CDR3s include the opening cysteine and the closing phenylalanine or tryptophan. D genes are given only for firm matches. Size tells how often a clone was seen (once, few, many) or the class of an expanded clone, and some rows leave it out.

clone size	D gene	V gene	J gene	CDR3 DNA	CDR3 protein
NA	NA	TRBV11-3	TRBJ2-5	TGTGCCAGCAGCGGGGGACATGGAAAGACCCAGTACTTC	CASSGGHGKTQYF
NA	TRBD2	TRBV4-3	TRBJ2-7	TGCGCCAGCAGCCAAGCTAGGACTAGCGGGAGCTACGAGCAGTACTTC	CASSQARTSGSYEQYF
NA	TRBD2	TRBV10-3	TRBJ2-2	TGTGCCACCGGGACTAGCGGGAGGACCGGGGAGCTGTTTTTT	CATGTSGRTGELFF
NA	TRBD1	TRBV9	TRBJ2-7	TGTGCCAGCAGCGGTGGGACAGGCTCCGAGGAGCAGTACTTC	CASSGGTGSEEQYF
NA	TRBD2	TRBV19	TRBJ2-1	TGTGCCAGTAGTGTGACTAGCGGGAGGTTGGGCAATGAGCAGTTCTTC	CASSVTSGRLGNEQFF
NA	NA	TRBV5-1	TRBJ1-5	TGCGCCAGCAGTGAACAGGGATTCGGTAGCAATCAGCCCCAGCATTTT	CASSEQGFGSNQPQHF
NA	NA	TRBV7-9	TRBJ1-5	TGTGCCAGCAGCCGTCAGAATCAGCCCCAGCATTTT	CASSRQNQPQHF
NA	NA	TRBV13	TRBJ2-7	TGTGCCAGCATGCGGCAGGGGGACTTTTACGAGCAGTACTTC	CASMRQGDFYEQYF
once	NA	TRBV5-4	TRBJ2-2	TGTGCCAGCAGCGTAGAACAGGGGAACACCGGGGAGCTGTTTTTT	CASSVEQGNTGELFF
NA	TRBD2	TRBV7-2	TRBJ2-5	TGTGCCAGCAGCACTAGCGGACAAGAGACCCAGTACTTC	CASSTSGQETQYF
NA	TRBD1	TRBV10-3	TRBJ2-5	TGTGCCATCAGACCCGACAGGGTAGTTCCCCAAGAGACCCAGTACTTC	CAIRPDRVVPQETQYF
NA	NA	TRBV6-5	TRBJ1-1	TGTGCCAGCAGTTCGTTAGTTGCGGGGACTAACACTGAAGCTTTCTTT	CASSSLVAGTNTEAFF
once	TRBD1	TRBV19	TRBJ1-1	TGTGCCAGTTCGCTGGACAGGGTGAACACTGAAGCTTTCTTT	CASSLDRVNTEAFF
few	TRBD2	TRBV10-3	TRBJ2-1	TGTGCCATCAGTGAGGGAAGCGGGAGGGCCGACAATGAGCAGTTCTTC	CAISEGSGRADNEQFF
NA	TRBD1	TRBV4-2	TRBJ1-6	TGTGCCAGCAGCCAACCGACAGGGCGTAATTCACCCCTCCACTTT	CASSQPTGRNSPLHF
NA	NA	TRBV4-1	TRBJ1-1	TGCGCCAGCAGCCGCCCTACGGGGGGGATGAACACTGAAGCTTTCTTT	CASSRPTGGMNTEAFF
NA	NA	TRBV28	TRBJ1-2	TGTGCCAGCAGTTTATGGGGAGGGACCTATGGCTACACCTTC	CASSLWGGTYGYTF
NA	TRBD1	TRBV28	TRBJ1-6	TGTGCCAGCAGTTTAATGGGACAGTATAATTCACCCCTCCACTTT	CASSLMGQYNSPLHF
NA	NA	TRBV3-1/TRBV3-2	TRBJ2-2	TGTGCCAGCTTTAGTGGTAGTTCGGGGGGCGGAACCGGGGAGCTGTTTTTT	CASFSGSSGGGTGELFF
NA	TRBD2	TRBV2	TRBJ2-2	TGTGCCAGCAGTGTCGGGGGGGCGAACACCGGGGAGCTGTTTTTT	CASSVGGANTGELFF
once	NA	TRBV6-6	TRBJ2-1	TGTGCCAGCACCCCAATCGGTGGAGAGTACAATGAGCAGTTCTTC	CASTPIGGEYNEQFF
NA	TRBD1	TRBV7-3	TRBJ1-1	TGTGCCAGCAGCTCGGGACAGCCGAACACTGAAGCTTTCTTT	CASSSGQPNTEAFF
NA	TRBD2	TRBV7-2	TRBJ2-7	TGTGCCAGCAGCTTAATGGGACTAGCGGGAGTCGAGCAGTACTTC	CASSLMGLAGVEQYF
once	NA	TRBV2	TRBJ2-7	TGTGCCAGCAGTACTCTAGCGCGGAGCTCCTACGAGCAGTACTTC	CASSTLARSSYEQYF
once	TRBD2	TRBV29-1	TRBJ2-1	TGCAGCGGCTCTATAGCGGGAGTTGCCAATGAGCAGTTCTTC	CSGSIAGVANEQFF
few	NA	TRBV5-6	TRBJ2-5	TGTGCCAGCAGCTTGGGTGCGGGCTTTGAGACCCAGTACTTC	CASSLGAGFETQYF
NA	TRBD2	TRBV9	TRBJ2-1	TGTGCCAGCAGCGTAGTTGCGGGAGGGCCGGGAAATGAGCAGTTCTTC	CASSVVAGGPGNEQFF
NA	TRBD1	TRBV24-1	TRBJ1-5	TGTGCCACCAGTGACATATCGACAGGGGACAATCAGCCCCAGCATTTT	CATSDISTGDNQPQHF
NA	NA	TRBV9	TRBJ2-1	TGTGCCAGCAGCGTAATCTCAGGAGCGGGCTCCTACAATGAGCAGTTCTTC	CASSVISGAGSYNEQFF
NA	TRBD1	TRBV7-3	TRBJ1-1	TGTGCCAGCAGCCCGGGACAGGTTATGAACACTGAAGCTTTCTTT	CASSPGQVMNTEAFF
NA	TRBD1	TRBV19	TRBJ1-2	TGTGCCAGTAGTATAGGGACAGGGAACTATGGCTACACCTTC	CASSIGTGNYGYTF
NA	NA	TRBV5-5	TRBJ2-5	TGTGCCAGCAGCCGTCAGGGCGAAGAGACCCAGTACTTC	CASSRQGEETQYF